The present T cell receptor (beta chain) was sequenced within a study of cytomegalovirus exposure and HLA in healthy donors. The PCR made use of 60 Vbeta and 13 Jbeta primers. The repertoire was sequenced with immunoSEQ multiplex PCR; TCRdb's copy has only in-frame clones and lacks some. The repertoire consists of about 120,000 clones, with about 8.6% occurring once and the leading ten covering around 6.1%. About this clone: Its antigen is undetermined.

The CDR3 spans 16 residues. Germline V gene data show CDR1 as MNHEY and CDR2 as SVGAGI. V was cut by 0 bases and J by 0 bases, with 12 bases left in between. Study-level results: Later analysis suggested most CMV-associated TCR beta chains were HLA-restricted.

Material: PBMCs. The chain combines TRBV6-5 with TRBJ2-7; D might be TRBD2 (5 bases). This sequence originates from a woman aged 35 to 49 in good health and CMV-seropositive. As DNA, the CDR3 is TGTGCCAGCAGTTACTCTTCCGGGAAAATCTCCTACGAGCAGTACTTC. Protein: CASSYSSGKISYEQYF.